The 24 T cell receptor beta chains reported below all come from one sample, sequenced in a study of a mutant IDH1 vaccine in newly diagnosed glioma. Assay: immunoSEQ multiplex PCR; the TCRdb copy retains only in-frame clones and omits some. The sample comprises tens of thousands of clones, 82% of which are singletons, and around a sixth rests with the top ten. No antigen has been assigned to these receptors. As to time point: week 47, end of study. A 20-mer mutant IDH1 peptide at 300 ug was injected subcutaneously with topical imiquimod. The sequences come from PBMCs, collected from a glioma patient whose treatment included an IDH1 peptide vaccine. The receptors derive from a man aged 18 to 30 with glioma. Some clones in this sample may be carry-over from other donors' samples.

This clone has just a few counts. The chain uses TRBV13 and TRBJ1-1, with D unclear. The CDR3 has 13 residues. The V end lost 1 base, the J end lost 6 bases, and 9 bases lay between the germline ends. Germline lookup yields CDR1 PRHDT and CDR2 FYEKMQ (reference sequence). The CDR3 DNA reads TGTGCCAGCAGCTTAGCTAGTCGCGCTGAAGCTTTCTTT. It codes for CASSLASRAEAFF.

V gene TRBV7-2 combines with J gene TRBJ1-2; D gene unclear. The CDR3 is 15 amino acids. Germline V gives CDR1 SGHTA, CDR2 FQGNSA. V was pared by 5 bases and J by 4 bases, with 17 bases between. CDR3 protein: CASSLGGLSIYGYTF. The CDR3 DNA follows: TGTGCCAGCAGCCTCGGAGGCCTTTCCATCTATGGCTACACCTTC.

V is TRBV14 and J is TRBJ1-2; D not resolved. The CDR3 contains 15 residues. Germline V gene lookup returns CDR1 SGHDN and CDR2 FVKESK. The V gene lost 2 bases and the J gene lost 5 bases, with 15 bases spanning the gap. CDR3 sequence: CASSQYRGFGYGYTF. The CDR3 nucleotides read TGTGCCAGCAGCCAATATCGCGGTTTTGGGTATGGCTACACCTTC.

The chain couples TRBV4-2 to TRBJ2-7; D is tentatively TRBD1 or TRBD2 (5 bases each). CDR1 LGHNA and CDR2 YNFKEQ come from the germline V gene. Trimming took off 3 bases at V and 2 bases at J, with 14 bases between the two ends. CDR3 length: 15 residues. CDR3: CASSQNYGATYEQYF. CDR3 in DNA: TGTGCCAGCAGCCAGAACTACGGGGCTACCTACGAGCAGTACTTC.

The chain uses TRBV7-9 and TRBJ2-2, with 7 bases lining up with TRBD2. This CDR3 region has 19 residues. V shed 3 bases and J 5 bases; nucleotides not matched to a gene: 18. CDR1 is SEHNR, CDR2 FQNEAQ, per germline (reference sequence). The CDR3 region has the DNA TGTGCCAGCAGCTTGTACTCCCTAGCGGATATTACGAGGACCGGGGAGCTGTTTTTT. Its protein is CASSLYSLADITRTGELFF.

The chain uses TRBV27 and TRBJ2-7, with D uncertain. The CDR3 is 12 amino acids. CDR1 is MNHEY, CDR2 SMNVEV, per germline (reference sequence). The germline V and J ends were trimmed by 5 bases and 0 bases, with 5 bases remaining between them. CDR3 sequence reads: CASSPSSYEQYF. Written as DNA, the CDR3 is TGTGCCAGCAGTCCGAGCTCCTACGAGCAGTACTTC.

This sequence joins TRBV9 and TRBJ2-3; D call uncertain. This CDR3 has 13 residues. V lost 0 bases, J lost 2 bases, and 4 bases lay in between. CDR1 is SGDLS and CDR2 is YYNGEE in the germline V gene. The CDR3 coding sequence is TGTGCCAGCAGCGTAGGATTCACAGATACGCAGTATTTT. Translating gives CASSVGFTDTQYF. The full variable domain, its missing parts supplied by reference TRBV9 and TRBJ2-3, is DSGVTQTPKHLITATGQRVTLRCSPRSGDLSVYWYQQSLDQGLQFLIQYYNGEERAKGNILERFSAQQFPDLHSELNLSSLELGDSALYFCASSVGFTDTQYFGPGTRLTVL.

V and J are TRBV7-9 and TRBJ2-2; 11 bases line up with TRBD2. With 5 bases clipped from V and 4 bases from J, the junction kept 3 bases outside the gene matches. The CDR3 loop spans 15 amino acids. Germline CDR1 is SEHNR and CDR2 is FQNEAQ (reference sequence). The CDR3 DNA reads TGTGCCAGCAGCCGACTAGCGGGATTCACCGGGGAGCTGTTTTTT. It specifies CASSRLAGFTGELFF.

The gene calls are TRBV29-1 and TRBJ2-5; 8 nucleotides agree with TRBD2. CDR3 length: 13 residues. Germline trimming cut 2 bases from V and 1 base from J; bases unmatched to any gene: 0. Germline V gene lookup returns CDR1 SQVTM and CDR2 ANQGSEA. Here the CDR3 DNA reads TGCAGCGTTGAAACTAGCGGCCAAGAGACCCAGTACTTC. Translated: CSVETSGQETQYF.

Within the sample, this clone is medium-sized. Other DNA sequences in the sample encode the same CDR3. This chain connects TRBV5-4 to TRBJ1-5; D not resolved. The V gene lost 2 bases and the J gene lost 3 bases, with 9 bases spanning the gap. The CDR3 is 14 amino acids. Germline CDR1 reads SGHNT; CDR2 reads YYREEE (reference sequence). In DNA, the CDR3 is TGTGCCAGCAGCTTAGGCGGATCCAATCAGCCCCAGCATTTT. This codes for CASSLGGSNQPQHF.

The chain joins TRBV28 to TRBJ1-2; D remains ambiguous. Trimming pared 2 bases from V and 0 bases from J, leaving 4 bases between. Per germline, CDR1 MDHEN and CDR2 SYDVKM. This CDR3 has 13 residues. The CDR3 loop is CASSLQANYGYTF. The CDR3 nucleotides read TGTGCCAGCAGTTTACAAGCTAACTATGGCTACACCTTC.

The chain recombines TRBV6-5 with TRBJ1-2; no reliable D call. Per the germline V gene, CDR1 is MNHEY and CDR2 is SVGAGI. The CDR3 sequence is 13 residues long. V shed 4 bases and J shed 2 bases, with 8 bases lying between them. CDR3 sequence: CASSWSTNYGYTF. CDR3 sequence (DNA): TGTGCCAGCAGTTGGTCCACCAACTATGGCTACACCTTC.

The V gene is TRBV6-6, the J gene TRBJ2-2; D perhaps matches TRBD2 (6 bases). Trimming took 4 bases from V and 5 from J, leaving 14 bases between them. Germline assignment: CDR1 MNHNY and CDR2 SVGAGI (reference sequence). The CDR3 runs to 15 residues. The DNA for the CDR3 is TGTGCCAGCAGTTCCCACCTAGCGTGGACCGGGGAGCTGTTTTTT. Its protein product is CASSSHLAWTGELFF.

V usage is TRBV9 and J usage is TRBJ1-1; D gene ambiguous. Trimming pared 0 bases from V and 3 bases from J, leaving 9 bases between. This CDR3 has 14 residues. The germline CDR1 and CDR2 sequences are SGDLS and YYNGEE. The CDR3 sequence is CASSVGRMDTEAFF. The CDR3 nucleotides read TGTGCCAGCAGCGTAGGGCGCATGGACACTGAAGCTTTCTTT.

The chain joins TRBV27 to TRBJ1-5; tentative D call: TRBD1 (5 bases). This CDR3 is 14 amino acids long. Trimming stripped 3 bases from V and 1 base from J, with 7 bases between. Germline loops: CDR1 MNHEY, CDR2 SMNVEV (reference sequence). The CDR3 bases are TGTGCCAGCAGTTTTAGGGGAAGCAATCAGCCCCAGCATTTT. Translating it yields CASSFRGSNQPQHF.

The rearrangement joins TRBV29-1 to TRBJ1-3; the match to TRBD1 covers 7 bases. The CDR3 totals 14 residues. Germline V lookup: CDR1 SQVTM, CDR2 ANQGSEA. V lost 7 bases, J lost 0 bases, and 6 bases stayed unmatched. The CDR3 reads CSAQGFHSGNTIYF. The CDR3 bases are TGCAGCGCACAGGGGTTTCACTCTGGAAACACCATATATTTT.

The chain combines TRBV7-9 with TRBJ1-2; D is undetermined. CDR1 and CDR2 from the germline V gene are SEHNR and FQNEAQ (reference sequence). The CDR3 is 14 amino acids. The germline V and J ends were trimmed by 9 bases and 3 bases, with 17 bases remaining between them. Written as DNA, the CDR3 is TGTGCCAGAAAACCTAGGACCGACCACTATGGCTACACCTTC. Translation: CARKPRTDHYGYTF. Filled out from reference TRBV7-9 and TRBJ1-2, the complete variable domain reads DTGVSQNPRHKITKRGQNVTFRCDPISEHNRLYWYRQTLGQGPEFLTYFQNEAQLEKSRLLSDRFSAERPKGSFSTLEIQRTEQGDSAMYLCARKPRTDHYGYTFGSGTRLTVV.

The V call is TRBV30, the J call TRBJ2-7, with 8 bases fitting TRBD2. The CDR3 totals 16 residues. After removal of 3 bases from V and 2 bases from J, the junction contained 12 bases not matched to a gene. Germline V gene data show CDR1 as GTSNPN and CDR2 as SVGIG (reference sequence). The CDR3 sequence is CAWSGGATVVAYEQYF. The DNA of the CDR3 is TGTGCCTGGAGCGGGGGGGCGACAGTCGTGGCCTACGAGCAGTACTTC.

J is TRBJ2-5 and V is TRBV29-1; tentatively, D is TRBD2 (6 bases). This CDR3 has 14 amino acids. Germline-derived CDR1 and CDR2 are SQVTM and ANQGSEA. The V gene lost 4 bases and the J gene lost 2 bases, with 14 bases spanning the gap. In nucleotides, the CDR3 is TGCAGCGTTGCGGTCGGTGGAGGGCAAGAGACCCAGTACTTC. Its translation: CSVAVGGGQETQYF.

The chain couples TRBV6-5 to TRBJ1-6; no firm D call. Trimming left V 4 bases short and J 10 bases short, with 14 bases between. CDR3 length equals 14 residues. Germline V gene sequence: CDR1 MNHEY, CDR2 SVGAGI. The CDR3 DNA follows: TGTGCCAGCAGTTCCATTCTACAGAGATCACCCCTCCACTTT. This gives the protein CASSSILQRSPLHF.

The chain carries TRBV2 and TRBJ2-7, with D possibly matching TRBD2 (6 bases). CDR3 length equals 14 residues. Germline V gene lookup returns CDR1 SNHLY and CDR2 FYNNEI. Deletions cut 4 bases from V and 2 bases from J, with 12 bases between. This CDR3 reads CASSGWGLPYEQYF. The CDR3 nucleotides read TGTGCCAGCAGTGGGTGGGGACTGCCCTACGAGCAGTACTTC.

V usage is TRBV6-4 and J usage is TRBJ2-1; D is tentatively TRBD1 or TRBD2 (6 bases each). V lost 5 bases and J lost 6, with 17 bases in between. CDR3 size: 15 residues. The germline V gene has CDR1 MRHNA and CDR2 SNTAGT. In nucleotides, the CDR3 is TGTGCCAGCAGTCCCTCCTGGGGGGCTACCAATGAGCAGTTCTTC. It encodes CASSPSWGATNEQFF.

This chain uses TRBV5-5 with TRBJ2-4; D not certain. Trimming removed 1 base from V and 0 bases from J, with 14 bases in between. CDR3 length: 17 residues. The germline V gene encodes CDR1 SGHKS and CDR2 YYEKEE (reference sequence). The CDR3, as DNA: TGTGCCAGCAGCTTGACCGTCAGCCCTATAGCCAAAAACATTCAGTACTTC. Protein product: CASSLTVSPIAKNIQYF.

The V and J genes are TRBV5-7 and TRBJ1-4; D remains unclear. TRBV5-7 is sorted into the ORF group, with uncertain function. Trimming stripped 0 bases from V and 5 bases from J, with 5 bases between. CDR3 length equals 13 residues. The CDR3 loop is CASSLAVNEKLFF. CDR3 DNA: TGTGCCAGCAGCTTGGCTGTGAATGAAAAACTGTTTTTT.